Given below is one T cell receptor beta chain in context. This specimen comes from a study of blood T cell repertoires in COVID-19. Study-wide background: Acute and convalescent COVID-19 samples came from the United States, Italy and Spain. The analysed material was cDNA or gDNA that came from T cells, B-cell-depleted T cells, or PBMCs.

V dropped 6 bases and J dropped 12; count of bases not matched to a gene: 7. Germline V gene lookup returns CDR1 DFQATT and CDR2 SNEGSKA (reference sequence). The CDR3 consists of 11 residues. How the authors handled the data: The authors estimated nucleated cell counts from reference gene primer amplification. Profiling relied on immunoSEQ multiplex PCR, and the TCRdb table lists in-frame clones only, not all of them. Clonal size and the V and J genes are those of that table, whereas D and trimming came from the DNA. The top ten hold about 3.6% of the sample, which has some 120,000 clones, around 87% seen once.

The sequenced sample consisted of peripheral blood. This chain uses TRBV20-1 with TRBJ2-1; TRBD1 aligns across 8 bases. The origin of this receptor is a woman aged 55-75 years with acute or convalescent COVID-19. CDR3 sequence: CSARGGTGQFF. The CDR3 coding sequence is TGCAGTGCCCGAGGGGGGACAGGGCAGTTCTTC.